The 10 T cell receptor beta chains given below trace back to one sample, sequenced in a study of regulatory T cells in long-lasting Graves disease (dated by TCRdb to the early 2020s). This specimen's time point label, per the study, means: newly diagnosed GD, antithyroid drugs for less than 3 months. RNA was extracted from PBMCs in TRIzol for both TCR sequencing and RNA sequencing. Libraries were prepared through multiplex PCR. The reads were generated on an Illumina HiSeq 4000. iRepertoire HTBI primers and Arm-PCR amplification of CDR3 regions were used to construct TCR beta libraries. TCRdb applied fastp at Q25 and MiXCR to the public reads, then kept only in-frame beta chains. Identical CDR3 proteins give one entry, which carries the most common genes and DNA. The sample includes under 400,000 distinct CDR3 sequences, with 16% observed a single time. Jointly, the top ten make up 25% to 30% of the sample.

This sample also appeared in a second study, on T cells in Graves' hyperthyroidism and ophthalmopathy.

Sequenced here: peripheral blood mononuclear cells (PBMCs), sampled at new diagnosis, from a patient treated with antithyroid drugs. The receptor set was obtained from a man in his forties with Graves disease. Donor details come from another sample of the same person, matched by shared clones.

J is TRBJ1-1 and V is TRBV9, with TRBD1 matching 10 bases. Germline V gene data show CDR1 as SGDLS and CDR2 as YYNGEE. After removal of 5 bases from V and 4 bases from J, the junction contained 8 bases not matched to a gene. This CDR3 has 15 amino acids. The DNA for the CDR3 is TGTGCCAGCAGGCGGGACAGGGGCATTGGCACTGAAGCTTTCTTT. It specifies CASRRDRGIGTEAFF.

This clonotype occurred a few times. This CDR3 is CASRGREDQPQHF. CDR3 coding DNA: TGTGCCAGCAGGGGGCGGGAGGATCAGCCCCAGCATTTT. This chain connects TRBV2 to TRBJ1-5; D is perhaps TRBD1 (5 bases). Germline CDR1 is SNHLY and CDR2 is FYNNEI. The CDR3 spans 13 residues. Between the trimmed V and J ends, which lost 6 bases and 5 bases, there was a span of 11 bases. Full variable domain (outside the CDR3, taken from reference TRBV2 and TRBJ1-5): EPEVTQTPSHQVTQMGQEVILRCVPISNHLYFYWYRQILGQKVEFLVSFYNNEISEKSEIFDDQFSVERPDGSNFTLKIRSTKLEDSAMYFCASRGREDQPQHFGDGTRLSIL.

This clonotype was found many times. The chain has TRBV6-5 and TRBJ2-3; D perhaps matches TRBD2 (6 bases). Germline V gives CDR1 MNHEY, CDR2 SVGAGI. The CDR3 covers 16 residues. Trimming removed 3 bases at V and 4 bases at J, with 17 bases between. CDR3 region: CASSYRTSGSADTQYF. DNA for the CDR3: TGTGCCAGCAGTTATAGGACCAGCGGGTCGGCAGATACGCAGTATTTT.

CDR3 DNA: TGCAGCGACGACCTAAACTATGGCTACACCTTC. It encodes CSDDLNYGYTF. The V and J genes are TRBV29-1 and TRBJ1-2; D unresolved. V was shortened by 7 bases and J by 2 bases, with 8 bases between the two germline ends. The CDR3 consists of 11 residues. Germline assignment: CDR1 SQVTM and CDR2 ANQGSEA.

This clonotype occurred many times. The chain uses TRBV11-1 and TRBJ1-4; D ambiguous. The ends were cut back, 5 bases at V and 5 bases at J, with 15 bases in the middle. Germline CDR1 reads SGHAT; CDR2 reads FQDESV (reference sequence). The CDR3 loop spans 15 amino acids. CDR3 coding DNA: TGTGCCAGCAGCCCTCGGACGTATCGAAATGAAAAACTGTTTTTT. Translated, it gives CASSPRTYRNEKLFF.

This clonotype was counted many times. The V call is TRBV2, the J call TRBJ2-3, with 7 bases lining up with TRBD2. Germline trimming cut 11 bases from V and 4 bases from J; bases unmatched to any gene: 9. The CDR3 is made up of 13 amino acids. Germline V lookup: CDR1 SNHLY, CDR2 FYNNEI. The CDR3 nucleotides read TGTGCCTCGAGAAGGGACTATTCAGATACGCAGTATTTT. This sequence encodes CASRRDYSDTQYF.

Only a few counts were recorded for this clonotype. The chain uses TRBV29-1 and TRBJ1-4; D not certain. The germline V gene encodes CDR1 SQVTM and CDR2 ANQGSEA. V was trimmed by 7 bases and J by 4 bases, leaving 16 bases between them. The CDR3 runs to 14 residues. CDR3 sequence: CSARAVSNNEKLFF. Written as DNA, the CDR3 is TGCAGCGCAAGGGCGGTTAGCAATAATGAAAAACTGTTTTTT.

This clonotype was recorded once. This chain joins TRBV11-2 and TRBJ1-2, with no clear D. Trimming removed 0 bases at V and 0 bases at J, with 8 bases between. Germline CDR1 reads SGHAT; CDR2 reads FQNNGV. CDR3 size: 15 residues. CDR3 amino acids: CASSLDGRANYGYTF. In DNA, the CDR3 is TGTGCCAGCAGCTTAGATGGACGAGCTAACTATGGCTACACCTTC.

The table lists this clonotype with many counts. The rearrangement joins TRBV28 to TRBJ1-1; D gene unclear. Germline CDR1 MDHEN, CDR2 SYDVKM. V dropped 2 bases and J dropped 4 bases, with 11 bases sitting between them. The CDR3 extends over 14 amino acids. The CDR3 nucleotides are TGTGCCAGCAGTTTAAACCAGCGAGGCACTGAAGCTTTCTTT. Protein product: CASSLNQRGTEAFF.

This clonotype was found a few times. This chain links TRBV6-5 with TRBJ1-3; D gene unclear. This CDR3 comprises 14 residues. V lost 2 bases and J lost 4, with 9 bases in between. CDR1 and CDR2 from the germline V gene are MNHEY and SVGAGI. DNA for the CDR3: TGTGCCAGCAGTTACCTAGGGATGGGAAACACCATATATTTT. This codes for CASSYLGMGNTIYF.